The 5 T cell receptor beta chains given below trace back to one sample, sequenced in a study of OX40 agonist ivuxolimab in advanced cancers. The data were produced by immunoSEQ multiplex PCR, yet TCRdb's version contains in-frame clones alone and is incomplete. The repertoire has 25,000 to 35,000 clones, about 81% of them found once; the top ten carry about a quarter. The specimen comprised CD4+ or CD8+ T cells sorted from blood, sampled in a trial of the OX40 agonist ivuxolimab. Receptor source: an adult with an advanced solid tumor such as melanoma, head and neck, liver or kidney cancer.

CDR3 nucleotide sequence: TGTGCCAGCAGTCCATCTACGTGGGATACGCAGTATTTT. Translated, it gives CASSPSTWDTQYF. The gene calls are TRBV27 and TRBJ2-3; D is unresolved. Germline V gene sequence: CDR1 MNHEY, CDR2 SMNVEV (reference sequence). Deletions cut 5 bases from V and 6 bases from J, with 12 bases between. This CDR3 has 13 residues.

V gene TRBV6-5 combines with J gene TRBJ2-1; 12 bases align to TRBD1. Germline-derived CDR1 and CDR2 are MNHEY and SVGAGI. The CDR3 has 16 residues. Trimming removed 3 bases from V and 8 bases from J; junction bases left unmatched: 8. For the CDR3, the DNA is TGTGCCAGCAGTTATCCCGGGACAGGGGGCCTGGATGAGCAGTTCTTC. Its translation is CASSYPGTGGLDEQFF.

This clone was counted only a few times. The genes are TRBV30 and TRBJ1-3; D gene ambiguous. Germline V gene lookup returns CDR1 GTSNPN and CDR2 SVGIG (reference sequence). This CDR3 has 12 residues. Trimming cost V 4 bases and J 4 bases, with 8 bases left between them. The CDR3 here is CAWKKAGNTIYF. CDR3 bases: TGTGCCTGGAAGAAGGCAGGAAACACCATATATTTT. Together with reference TRBV30 and TRBJ1-3, the CDR3 gives the full variable domain: SQTIHQWPATLVQPVGSPLSLECTVEGTSNPNLYWYRQAAGRGLQLLFYSVGIGQISSEVPQNLSASRPQDRQFILSSKKLLLSDSGFYLCAWKKAGNTIYFGEGSWLTVV.

The chain combines TRBV29-1 with TRBJ2-3, with D unclear. CDR1 is SQVTM and CDR2 is ANQGSEA in the germline V gene. The CDR3 spans 13 residues. Trimming took 5 bases from V and 0 from J, leaving 9 bases between them. CDR3 in amino acids: CSVRGGSTDTQYF. In nucleotides, the CDR3 is TGCAGCGTTCGAGGCGGTAGCACAGATACGCAGTATTTT.

The rearrangement uses TRBV5-1 and TRBJ2-2; D not resolved. Germline V gene lookup returns CDR1 SGHRS and CDR2 YFSETQ. Trimming left V 2 bases short and J 1 base short, with 6 bases between. The CDR3 sequence is 14 residues long. The CDR3: CASSLYRNTGELFF. In DNA form, the CDR3 reads TGCGCCAGCAGCTTATACAGGAACACCGGGGAGCTGTTTTTT.